This TCR beta chain came from a study of CD8 T cells in Susac syndrome. In the study overall: Patients with Susac syndrome were therapy-naive, on corticosteroids, or on intravenous immunoglobulin alone at the time that blood was drawn.

This CDR3 spans 16 amino acids. V lost 3 bases, J lost 8 bases, and 13 bases stayed unmatched. The Susac syndrome patients fit the recently defined diagnostic criteria for definite or probable disease. Reverse transcription of about 0.45 to 1 ug RNA was performed with random hexamers. Amplification of TCR beta CDR3 by immunoSEQ multiplex PCR spanned 54 Vbeta and 13 Jbeta. TCRdb redid the calling of the immunoSEQ multiplex PCR reads with MiXCR, one entry per CDR3 protein. The sample shows some 150,000 distinct CDR3 sequences, 95% of them seen only once. The source is a human donor with Susac syndrome. The chain joins TRBV12-3 or TRBV12-4 to TRBJ1-2; the match to TRBD1 covers 9 bases. Sequenced input: CD4+ T cells from PBMCs. The CDR3: CASSFHPGQGIVGYTF. In nucleotides, the CDR3 is TGTGCCAGCAGTTTTCACCCAGGACAGGGGATTGTCGGCTACACCTTC.